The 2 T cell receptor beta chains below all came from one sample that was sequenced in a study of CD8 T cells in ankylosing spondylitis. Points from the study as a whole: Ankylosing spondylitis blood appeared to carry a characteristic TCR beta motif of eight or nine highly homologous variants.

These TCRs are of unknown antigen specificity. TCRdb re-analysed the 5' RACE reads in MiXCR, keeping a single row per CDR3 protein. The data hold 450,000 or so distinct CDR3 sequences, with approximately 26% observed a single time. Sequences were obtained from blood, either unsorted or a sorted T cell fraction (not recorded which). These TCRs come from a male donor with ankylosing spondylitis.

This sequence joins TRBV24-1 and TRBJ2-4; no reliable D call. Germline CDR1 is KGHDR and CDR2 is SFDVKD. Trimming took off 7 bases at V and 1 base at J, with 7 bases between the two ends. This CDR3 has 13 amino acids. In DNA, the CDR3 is TGTGCCACCAGAGGTCCCGCCAAAAACATTCAGTACTTC. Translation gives CATRGPAKNIQYF.

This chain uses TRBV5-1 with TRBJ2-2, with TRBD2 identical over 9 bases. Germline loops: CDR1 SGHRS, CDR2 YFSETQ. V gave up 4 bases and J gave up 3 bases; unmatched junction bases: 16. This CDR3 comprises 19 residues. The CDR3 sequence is CASSVRLAGSTGDTGELFF. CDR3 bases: TGCGCCAGCAGCGTACGGCTAGCGGGAAGTACGGGGGACACCGGGGAGCTGTTTTTT.